Below, one T cell receptor (beta chain) is given with its context. Participant ages covered about 18 to 90 years across 24 US areas. Study processing details: Scientists estimated how many nucleated cells there were by amplifying reference gene primers. Sequencing used immunoSEQ multiplex PCR; TCRdb keeps in-frame clones, though not all of them. That table furnishes V, J and clone size, whereas the DNA furnished D and trimming. The table records almost 250,000 clones, 85% of them present only once. The sample is drawn from a study of blood T cell repertoires in COVID-19. Turning to the study itself: Some COVID-19 samples were acute and others convalescent; all came from the United States, Italy and Spain. Sources were T cells, B-cell-depleted T cells, or PBMCs; the material itself was cDNA or gDNA.

Germline assignment: CDR1 ENHRY and CDR2 SYGVKD. The CDR3 covers 17 residues. V lost 0 bases and J lost 1; bases outside the gene matches: 6. Material for sequencing was PBMCs or T cells enriched from blood (not recorded which). The V and J genes are TRBV10-3 and TRBJ1-5; 7 nucleotides line up with TRBD1. The receptor comes from a woman in her forties or fifties with acute COVID-19. The CDR3 sequence is CAISESVRGLSNQPQHF. The CDR3 DNA follows: TGTGCCATCAGTGAGTCGGTCAGGGGGTTAAGCAATCAGCCCCAGCATTTT.